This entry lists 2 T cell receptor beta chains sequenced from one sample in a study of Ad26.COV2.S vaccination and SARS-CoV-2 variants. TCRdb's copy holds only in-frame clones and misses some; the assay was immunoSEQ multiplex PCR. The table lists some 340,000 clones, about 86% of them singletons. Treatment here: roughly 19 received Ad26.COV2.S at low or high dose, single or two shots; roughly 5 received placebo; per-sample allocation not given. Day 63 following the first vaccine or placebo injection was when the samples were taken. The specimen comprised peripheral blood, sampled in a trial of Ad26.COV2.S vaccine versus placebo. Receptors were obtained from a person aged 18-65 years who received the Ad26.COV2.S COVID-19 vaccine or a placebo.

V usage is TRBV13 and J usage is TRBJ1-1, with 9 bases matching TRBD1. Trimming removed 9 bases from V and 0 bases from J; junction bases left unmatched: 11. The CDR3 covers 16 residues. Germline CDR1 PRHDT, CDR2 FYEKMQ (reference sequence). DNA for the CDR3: TGTGCCAGTATCGGACAGGGGACAAGTATGAACACTGAAGCTTTCTTT. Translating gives CASIGQGTSMNTEAFF.

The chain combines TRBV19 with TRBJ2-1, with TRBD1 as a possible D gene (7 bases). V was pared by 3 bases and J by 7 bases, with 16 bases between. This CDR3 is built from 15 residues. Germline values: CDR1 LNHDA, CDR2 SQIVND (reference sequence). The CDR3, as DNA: TGTGCCAGTAGTATTGGAGGGGGCCTTGGAAATGAGCAGTTCTTC. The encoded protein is CASSIGGGLGNEQFF.